The source of this T cell receptor beta chain is a study of blood T cell repertoires in COVID-19. Whole-study context: Sample material is recorded as cDNA or gDNA derived from T cells, B-cell-depleted T cells, or PBMCs.

The V gene's germline CDR1 is SGHRS and CDR2 YFSETQ. V was clipped by 6 bases and J by 5 bases; unmatched bases: 7. The CDR3 spans 14 residues. Per the original data handling: Amplification from reference gene primers served as the basis for estimated nucleated cell counts. Repertoires were generated with immunoSEQ multiplex PCR, while TCRdb's copy carries only in-frame clones and drops some. V and J calls and clone size are given by that table; D and trimming were obtained from the DNA. Here the sample spans about 250,000 clones, 86% being singletons. Sequencing was performed on peripheral blood. The receptor was isolated from a woman in her twenties or thirties with active or convalescent COVID-19. This rearrangement joins TRBV5-1 to TRBJ2-2, with 7 bases matching TRBD1. CDR3 nucleotide sequence: TGCGCCAGCAAAGAGACAGGGATGACCGGGGAGCTGTTTTTT. Residues: CASKETGMTGELFF.